This is a list of T cell receptor beta chains from one sample in a study of shared clonotypes between healthy human individuals. Some clones are missing from TCRdb's copy, which holds only in-frame ones; the method was immunoSEQ multiplex PCR. The sample holds more than 550,000 clones, about 92% seen once. Sequencing was done on a sample of memory CD8+ T cells from PBMCs. Receptors originate from a man aged 18-30 years in good health. Some clones in this sample may be carry-over from other donors' samples. Both conserved end residues are part of each CDR3. The order of the fields is V gene, D gene, clone size, J gene, CDR3 protein, CDR3 DNA. A D gene is named only where the DNA matches it firmly. Size values are once, few and many counts, or a class for expanded clones, and some rows have none.

TRBV27,-,-,TRBJ2-2,CASSILNTGELFF,TGTGCCAGCAGTATATTGAACACCGGGGAGCTGTTTTTT
TRBV6-1,-,-,TRBJ2-1,CASTSTWYNEQFF,TGTGCCAGCACCTCCACATGGTACAATGAGCAGTTCTTC
TRBV19,-,-,TRBJ2-6,CASWSRADGANVLTF,TGTGCCAGCTGGTCCCGGGCAGATGGGGCCAACGTCCTGACTTTC
TRBV7-9,-,-,TRBJ1-2,CASSNYRDYYGYTF,TGTGCCAGCAGCAACTACAGGGACTACTATGGCTACACCTTC
TRBV5-1,-,-,TRBJ2-7,CASSWTSGHTVYEQYF,TGCGCCAGCAGCTGGACCTCGGGACATACCGTCTACGAGCAGTACTTC
TRBV11-2,TRBD1,-,TRBJ1-2,CASSLNRQGGYTF,TGTGCCAGCAGCTTAAATCGACAGGGGGGCTACACCTTC
TRBV5-1,-,-,TRBJ2-1,CASSLRLPGVDEQFF,TGCGCCAGCAGCTTGCGGCTGCCCGGTGTAGATGAGCAGTTCTTC
TRBV7-9,-,-,TRBJ2-1,CASSGRGGYNEQFF,TGTGCCAGCAGCGGTAGAGGGGGATACAATGAGCAGTTCTTC
TRBV7-8,TRBD1,-,TRBJ2-1,CASSWRDRAYNEQFF,TGTGCCAGCAGCTGGCGGGACAGGGCTTACAATGAGCAGTTCTTC
TRBV7-6,TRBD2,-,TRBJ2-7,CASSLAGGKGHEQYF,TGTGCCAGCAGCTTAGCGGGGGGGAAGGGACACGAGCAGTACTTC
TRBV4-3,-,-,TRBJ1-1,CASSQESWQKAFF,TGCGCCAGCAGCCAAGAATCCTGGCAGAAAGCTTTCTTT
TRBV27,-,once,TRBJ1-2,CASSYSTPESYGYTF,TGTGCCAGCAGTTACTCGACCCCTGAGAGCTATGGCTACACCTTC
TRBV29-1,-,-,TRBJ1-1,CSVDAEAFF,TGCAGCGTTGACGCCGAAGCTTTCTTT
TRBV9,-,-,TRBJ2-2,CASSPMSRTAGELFF,TGTGCCAGCAGCCCGATGTCCCGGACCGCCGGGGAGCTGTTTTTT
TRBV7-9,TRBD2,-,TRBJ2-7,CASRGPVAGTNEQYF,TGTGCCAGCAGGGGCCCCGTAGCGGGAACAAACGAGCAGTACTTC
TRBV7-2,-,-,TRBJ2-1,CASSGLARYEQFF,TGTGCCAGCTCGGGGTTAGCTCGCTATGAGCAGTTCTTC
TRBV5-6,-,-,TRBJ1-2,CASSVESGYGYTF,TGTGCCAGCAGCGTGGAATCAGGATATGGCTACACCTTC
TRBV5-1,-,-,TRBJ2-7,CASSWGLAEQYF,TGCGCCAGCAGCTGGGGCCTGGCCGAGCAGTACTTC
TRBV6-5,-,-,TRBJ2-7,CASSYSIRMIPYEQYF,TGTGCCAGCAGTTACTCGATTCGGATGATCCCCTACGAGCAGTACTTC
TRBV5-4,TRBD2,-,TRBJ2-2,CASSPSGRAANTGELFF,TGTGCCAGCAGCCCTAGCGGGAGGGCCGCGAACACCGGGGAGCTGTTTTTT